These 25 T cell receptor beta chains were sequenced from one sample in a study of blood T cell repertoires in COVID-19. Libraries were prepared by immunoSEQ multiplex PCR; TCRdb keeps only in-frame clonotypes and omits some of them. This sample has roughly 330,000 clones, with about 90% found just once. The sequenced material came from PBMCs or T cells enriched from blood (not recorded which). The receptors were sampled from a woman aged 25 to 45 who had recovered from COVID-19.

The chain employs TRBV4-3 and TRBJ1-4, with D unresolved. V was pared by 4 bases and J by 5 bases, with 11 bases between. CDR1 and CDR2 (germline): LGHNA, YSLEER. The CDR3 sequence is 14 residues long. CDR3 region: CASSLLQKNEKLFF. CDR3 DNA sequence: TGCGCCAGCAGCCTCTTACAGAAAAATGAAAAACTGTTTTTT.

This chain connects TRBV7-9 to TRBJ2-7, with D hard to call. Trimming shortened V by 5 bases and J by 2 bases, and 13 bases separated the two germline ends. Germline V gene data show CDR1 as SEHNR and CDR2 as FQNEAQ (reference sequence). The CDR3 length is 14 residues. The CDR3, as DNA: TGTGCCAGCAGCCCACCCCCAGAACCCTACGAGCAGTACTTC. This translates into CASSPPPEPYEQYF.

The chain uses TRBV9 and TRBJ2-2; no definite D call. Trimming removed 0 bases from V and 6 bases from J, with 6 bases in between. The germline V gene encodes CDR1 SGDLS and CDR2 YYNGEE. The CDR3 consists of 13 residues. The CDR3 reads CASSVDFSGELFF. Here the CDR3 DNA reads TGTGCCAGCAGCGTAGATTTCTCCGGGGAGCTGTTTTTT.

In the case of this clone: At one boundary the junction diverges from the germline segment, which might be a read error. This chain connects TRBV7-7 to TRBJ2-5; perhaps TRBD2 as D (5 bases). Per the germline V gene, CDR1 is SSHAT and CDR2 is FNYEAQ (reference sequence). The CDR3 totals 14 residues. CDR3 protein: CASSLVAGGETQYF. The CDR3 DNA is TGTGCTAGCAGCTTAGTCGCAGGAGGAGAGACCCAGTACTTC. Combining the CDR3 with reference TRBV7-7 and TRBJ2-5 gives the whole variable domain GAGVSQSPRYKVTKRGQDVTLRCDPISSHATLYWYQQALGQGPEFLTYFNYEAQPDKSGLPSDRFSAERPEGSISTLTIQRTEQRDSAMYRCASSLVAGGETQYFGPGTRLLVL.

This sequence joins TRBV3-1 (or the pseudogene TRBV3-2) and TRBJ2-5, with 9 positions matching TRBD2. CDR1 and CDR2 (germline): LGHDT, YNNKEL (reference sequence). This CDR3 is 16 amino acids long. Trimming cost V 1 base and J 5 bases; bases outside gene matches: 8. Written as DNA, the CDR3 is TGTGCCAGCAGCCAAGCCCCCAGCGGGGGGAGCGAGACCCAGTACTTC. Protein: CASSQAPSGGSETQYF.

V gene TRBV2 combines with J gene TRBJ2-7; D might be TRBD2 (5 bases). Germline V lookup: CDR1 SNHLY, CDR2 FYNNEI. The CDR3 covers 15 residues. Trimming removed 2 bases at V and 6 bases at J, with 17 bases between. The CDR3 region is CASSENYLGAGEQYF. CDR3 in DNA: TGTGCCAGCAGTGAAAACTACCTGGGAGCTGGCGAGCAGTACTTC.

V gene TRBV9 combines with J gene TRBJ2-1; TRBD2 matches 7 bases. Trimming removed 4 bases from V and 6 bases from J; junction bases left unmatched: 16. The CDR3 covers 17 residues. CDR1 is SGDLS and CDR2 is YYNGEE in the germline V gene. For the CDR3, the DNA is TGTGCCAGCAGCTTGACTGTTGGGGGGGGGTCGTTCAATGAGCAGTTCTTC. This encodes CASSLTVGGGSFNEQFF.

As concerns this clone: Distinct nucleotide sequences in the sample also encode this CDR3. V gene TRBV24-1 combines with J gene TRBJ1-2; TRBD1 might be the D (5 bases). Germline V lookup: CDR1 KGHDR, CDR2 SFDVKD. V was pared by 4 bases and J by 3 bases, with 14 bases between. The CDR3 sequence is 15 residues long. CDR3 sequence: CATSDPGQGYYGYTF. The CDR3 region has the DNA TGTGCCACCAGTGACCCCGGGCAGGGTTACTATGGCTACACCTTC.

The chain couples TRBV19 to TRBJ2-7; 7 nucleotides agree with TRBD2. The CDR3 covers 15 residues. The V segment lost 3 bases and the J segment 2 bases; nucleotides outside the gene matches: 7. The germline gives CDR1 LNHDA, CDR2 SQIVND (reference sequence). DNA for the CDR3: TGTGCCAGTAGTATCCCGAGCGGGGCCGCCTACGAGCAGTACTTC. The encoded protein is CASSIPSGAAYEQYF. The full variable domain, with the rest looked up from reference TRBV19 and TRBJ2-7, is DGGITQSPKYLFRKEGQNVTLSCEQNLNHDAMYWYRQDPGQGLRLIYYSQIVNDFQKGDIAEGYSVSREKKESFPLTVTSAQKNPTAFYLCASSIPSGAAYEQYFGPGTRLTVT.

The chain is built from TRBV5-1 and TRBJ1-1, with a weak D call TRBD1 (6 bases). The CDR3 covers 14 residues. Trimming took 2 bases from V and 1 from J, leaving 9 bases between them. The germline CDR1 and CDR2 sequences are SGHRS and YFSETQ. The CDR3 reads CASSFGRGNTEAFF. In nucleotides, the CDR3 is TGCGCCAGCAGCTTCGGCAGGGGGAACACTGAAGCTTTCTTT. The entire variable domain, with the rest obtained from reference TRBV5-1 and TRBJ1-1, is as follows: KAGVTQTPRYLIKTRGQQVTLSCSPISGHRSVSWYQQTPGQGLQFLFEYFSETQRNKGNFPGRFSGRQFSNSRSEMNVSTLELGDSALYLCASSFGRGNTEAFFGQGTRLTVV.

This clone has only one observation. The gene calls are TRBV5-1 and TRBJ1-1; 9 bases map to TRBD1. V lost 7 bases and J lost 4; bases outside the gene matches: 11. Germline V CDR1 and CDR2: SGHRS, YFSETQ. The CDR3 totals 15 residues. CDR3 bases: TGCGCCAGCTCGTCCGTCGGGACAGGGTTCACTGAAGCTTTCTTT. This codes for CASSSVGTGFTEAFF.

This CDR3 reads CASSRLQGSNQPQHF. CDR3 coding DNA: TGTGCCAGCAGCCGTCTACAGGGTAGCAATCAGCCCCAGCATTTT. The rearrangement links TRBV7-8 to TRBJ1-5, with D possibly TRBD1 on 6 matching bases. The CDR3 length is 15 residues. V was pared by 5 bases and J by 0 bases, with 11 bases between. CDR1 is SGHVS, CDR2 FQNEAQ, per germline.

This chain joins TRBV3-1 (or the pseudogene TRBV3-2) and TRBJ1-2; 9 bases map to TRBD1. The ends lost 0 bases at V and 7 bases at J; junction bases unmatched: 3. Per germline, CDR1 LGHDT and CDR2 YNNKEL (reference sequence). The CDR3 totals 14 residues. CDR3 DNA: TGTGCCAGCAGCCAAGATCAGGACAGGGGTGGCTACACCTTC. Translation: CASSQDQDRGGYTF.

Only one count was recorded for this clone. The gene calls are TRBV4-3 and TRBJ1-1; D is uncertain. Germline V gene sequence: CDR1 LGHNA, CDR2 YSLEER. The V and J ends lost 4 bases and 4 bases respectively, with 7 bases between them. The CDR3 consists of 12 residues. The CDR3: CASSLAGTEAFF. CDR3 in DNA: TGCGCCAGCAGCCTGGCGGGCACTGAAGCTTTCTTT.

DNA of the CDR3: TGTGCCAGCAGCCAAATTCGGACAGGAGCTAACTATGGCTACACCTTC. Protein sequence: CASSQIRTGANYGYTF. This sequence joins TRBV3-1 (or the pseudogene TRBV3-2) and TRBJ1-2, with 7 bases fitting TRBD1. This CDR3 comprises 16 residues. Germline V gene lookup returns CDR1 LGHDT and CDR2 YNNKEL (reference sequence). The V gene end was trimmed by 2 bases and the J gene end by 0 bases; junction bases not matched to a gene: 6.

The rearrangement uses TRBV5-1 and TRBJ1-4, with D unresolved. CDR3 length: 15 amino acids. Germline V lookup: CDR1 SGHRS, CDR2 YFSETQ. The V end lost 1 base, the J end lost 0 bases, and 7 bases lay between the germline ends. This CDR3 reads CASSLITATNEKLFF. The CDR3 nucleotides read TGCGCCAGCAGCTTGATAACTGCAACTAATGAAAAACTGTTTTTT.

J is TRBJ2-7 and V is TRBV7-9, with TRBD1 identical over 8 bases. Trimming cost V 8 bases and J 5 bases; bases outside gene matches: 8. CDR3 length: 13 residues. Germline CDR1 and CDR2: SEHNR and FQNEAQ (reference sequence). The CDR3 reads CASEMDRADEQYF. Written as DNA, the CDR3 is TGTGCCAGCGAGATGGACAGGGCGGACGAGCAGTACTTC.

The chain carries TRBV19 and TRBJ2-1; 7 bases agree with TRBD1. After removal of 7 bases from V and 8 bases from J, the junction contained 8 bases not matched to a gene. The CDR3 is 13 residues long. Germline CDR1 LNHDA, CDR2 SQIVND (reference sequence). CDR3 sequence (DNA): TGTGCCAGTACATCAACAGGGGTTTATGAGCAGTTCTTC. It translates to CASTSTGVYEQFF.

The V gene is TRBV2, the J gene TRBJ1-2; D gene ambiguous. Trimming left V 4 bases short and J 3 bases short, with 6 bases between. This CDR3 spans 12 amino acids. Germline assignment: CDR1 SNHLY and CDR2 FYNNEI. As DNA, the CDR3 is TGTGCCAGCAGTGGGGCAGACTATGGCTACACCTTC. Residues: CASSGADYGYTF.

V and J are TRBV6-5 and TRBJ2-2; D ambiguous. The length of the CDR3 is 16 residues. In germline, CDR1 is MNHEY, CDR2 SVGAGI. Trimming pared 2 bases from V and 1 base from J, leaving 11 bases between. The CDR3 coding sequence is TGTGCCAGCAGTTACGAACCCCAACAGAACACCGGGGAGCTGTTTTTT. It translates to CASSYEPQQNTGELFF.

The J gene is TRBJ2-3, the V gene TRBV15; 8 nucleotides align to TRBD1. Germline V gives CDR1 LNHNV, CDR2 YYDKDF (reference sequence). J lost 3 bases, V lost 6 bases, and 5 bases had no gene match. The length of the CDR3 is 14 residues. The CDR3 loop reads CATSKDRVTDTQYF. CDR3 coding DNA: TGTGCCACCAGTAAGGACAGGGTTACAGATACGCAGTATTTT.

The rearrangement links TRBV5-1 to TRBJ2-7; 7 bases agree with TRBD2. V gave up 0 bases and J gave up 4 bases; unmatched junction bases: 4. Germline V gives CDR1 SGHRS, CDR2 YFSETQ. This CDR3 region has 14 residues. The CDR3 reads CASSLGTRYYEQYF. For the CDR3, the DNA is TGCGCCAGCAGCTTGGGGACTAGATATTACGAGCAGTACTTC.

The rearrangement joins TRBV19 to TRBJ1-4, with TRBD1 as a possible D gene (6 bases). The CDR3 is made up of 15 amino acids. CDR1 is LNHDA, CDR2 SQIVND, per germline (reference sequence). V dropped 5 bases and J dropped 8 bases, with 18 bases sitting between them. CDR3 region: CASSLAGAAAEKLFF. The CDR3 DNA is TGTGCCAGTAGTTTGGCAGGGGCAGCAGCGGAAAAACTGTTTTTT.

In this sample, this clone turned up once. The chain carries TRBV19 and TRBJ2-7; 10 bases match TRBD1. This CDR3 is built from 16 residues. V gave up 4 bases and J gave up 2 bases; unmatched junction bases: 8. CDR1 is LNHDA, CDR2 SQIVND, per germline (reference sequence). CDR3: CASSKDGQGGTYEQYF. The DNA of the CDR3 is TGTGCCAGTAGTAAGGACGGACAGGGGGGCACCTACGAGCAGTACTTC.

The gene calls are TRBV27 and TRBJ1-2; 7 bases are shared with TRBD1. The junction had 3 bases not matched to a gene; V was cut back by 5 bases and J by 3 bases. The CDR3 length is 13 residues. Germline CDR1 and CDR2: MNHEY and SMNVEV (reference sequence). The CDR3 sequence: CASSDRDHYGYTF. CDR3 in DNA: TGTGCCAGCAGTGACAGGGATCACTATGGCTACACCTTC.